These 30 T cell receptor beta chains share one sample of origin, sequenced in a study of control samples from healthy donors and cancer patients. Profiled with immunoSEQ multiplex PCR; TCRdb holds only in-frame clones, not every one. This listing includes fewer than 250,000 clones. Sequences were obtained from blood. The receptors shown here come from a woman in her twenties or thirties in good health.

This rearrangement joins TRBV5-1 to TRBJ1-1; 8 bases agree with TRBD1. V gave up 3 bases and J gave up 1 base; unmatched junction bases: 11. Looked up from germline, CDR1 is SGHRS and CDR2 is YFSETQ. The CDR3 runs 17 residues. The CDR3 reads CASSSYLPGQGNTEAFF. In DNA form, the CDR3 reads TGCGCCAGCAGCTCCTATCTACCAGGACAGGGGAACACTGAAGCTTTCTTT.

CDR3 nucleotide sequence: TGTGCCAGCAGACCGGGGGGTGGGGTGACTTTCTTT. It codes for CASRPGGGVTFF. The rearrangement uses TRBV28 and TRBJ1-1, with D possibly TRBD1 on 5 matching bases. This CDR3 is 12 amino acids long. The germline CDR1 and CDR2 sequences are MDHEN and SYDVKM. Trimming removed 6 bases at V and 12 bases at J, with 17 bases between.

The J gene is TRBJ2-7, the V gene TRBV18; D remains ambiguous. With 2 bases removed from V and 2 bases from J, the gap between germline ends came to 10 bases. The germline V gene encodes CDR1 KGHSH and CDR2 LQKENI. This CDR3 is built from 14 residues. The CDR3 DNA reads TGTGCCAGCTCACCAGCCTCTTTCACCTACGAGCAGTACTTC. Its protein product is CASSPASFTYEQYF.

The chain recombines TRBV5-1 with TRBJ1-1; possible D gene TRBD1, 5 bases. This CDR3 spans 13 amino acids. Germline V gene data show CDR1 as SGHRS and CDR2 as YFSETQ. V lost 2 bases, J lost 8 bases, and 13 bases lay in between. CDR3 in DNA: TGCGCCAGCAGCTTCGGGACGGCTTGGGAAGCTTTCTTT. Amino acid sequence: CASSFGTAWEAFF.

The J gene is TRBJ1-5, the V gene TRBV28; D not certain. V was clipped by 2 bases and J by 1 base, with 12 bases between them. The CDR3 is made up of 16 amino acids. The germline CDR1 and CDR2 sequences are MDHEN and SYDVKM. CDR3 sequence reads: CASSLLARLSNQPQHF. The CDR3 region has the DNA TGTGCCAGCAGTTTACTAGCACGCCTAAGCAATCAGCCCCAGCATTTT.

The CDR3: CASGGVLGTEAFF. CDR3 DNA: TGTGCCAGTGGAGGGGTCCTGGGCACTGAAGCTTTCTTT. The rearrangement uses TRBV28 and TRBJ1-1, with D perhaps TRBD1 (5 bases). In germline, CDR1 is MDHEN, CDR2 SYDVKM. V shed 9 bases and J shed 4 bases, with 15 bases lying between them. This CDR3 is built from 13 residues.

The chain uses TRBV7-9 and TRBJ1-2, with D possibly being TRBD1 (6 bases). Per the germline V gene, CDR1 is SEHNR and CDR2 is FQNEAQ (reference sequence). Between the trimmed V and J ends, which lost 4 bases and 2 bases, there was a span of 20 bases. The CDR3 is 17 amino acids. CDR3 residues: CASSSGSGQIINYGYTF. In DNA form, the CDR3 reads TGTGCCAGCAGCTCAGGATCTGGACAGATCATAAACTATGGCTACACCTTC.

The gene calls are TRBV7-2 and TRBJ1-3; D is uncertain. The germline CDR1 and CDR2 sequences are SGHTA and FQGNSA. This CDR3 comprises 14 residues. The V end lost 7 bases, the J end lost 0 bases, and 10 bases lay between the germline ends. This CDR3 is CASTEGHSGNTIYF. DNA of the CDR3: TGTGCCAGCACCGAGGGCCACTCTGGAAACACCATATATTTT.

The V and J genes are TRBV28 and TRBJ1-5, with D tentatively TRBD1 (5 bases). This CDR3 has 14 residues. V lost 8 bases, J lost 0 bases, and 11 bases lay in between. Germline CDR1 and CDR2: MDHEN and SYDVKM. The CDR3 sequence is CASLWGYSNQPQHF. In DNA, the CDR3 is TGTGCCAGCCTATGGGGCTATAGCAATCAGCCCCAGCATTTT.

The chain couples TRBV11-2 to TRBJ2-7; D gene uncertain. Trimming removed 4 bases from V and 7 bases from J, with 14 bases in between. Germline CDR1 and CDR2: SGHAT and FQNNGV. CDR3 length equals 13 residues. The DNA of the CDR3 is TGTGCCAGCAGCTCCCGAGGCTCAGGAGAGCAGTACTTC. Its translation is CASSSRGSGEQYF.

This sequence joins TRBV5-1 and TRBJ2-3, with D tentatively TRBD1 (6 bases). Trimming cost V 5 bases and J 1 base, with 14 bases left between them. The CDR3 consists of 15 residues. CDR1 is SGHRS and CDR2 is YFSETQ in the germline V gene. The CDR3 coding sequence is TGCGCCAGCAGACCAACAGGGTGGGGCACAGATACGCAGTATTTT. Protein: CASRPTGWGTDTQYF.

The chain links TRBV5-1 to TRBJ2-7, with D tentatively TRBD2 (5 bases). There are 14 residues in the CDR3. V was pared by 5 bases and J by 3 bases, with 15 bases between. The germline V gene encodes CDR1 SGHRS and CDR2 YFSETQ. This chain's CDR3 is CASSFSRALYEQYF. CDR3 DNA sequence: TGCGCCAGCAGTTTCTCGAGGGCCCTCTACGAGCAGTACTTC.

This rearrangement joins TRBV30 to TRBJ1-5; 8 bases align to TRBD1. Germline V gene data show CDR1 as GTSNPN and CDR2 as SVGIG (reference sequence). The V gene end was trimmed by 5 bases and the J gene end by 2 bases; junction bases not matched to a gene: 2. The CDR3 has 13 amino acids. As DNA, the CDR3 is TGTGCCTGGGGACAGGGAGGCAATCAGCCCCAGCATTTT. It specifies CAWGQGGNQPQHF.

Concerning this clone itself: At the DNA level, this CDR3 is encoded by other sequences in the same sample as well. The CDR3 DNA sequence: TGTGCCAGCAGCTTAACCAGGGGAGGGACTGAAGCTTTCTTT. This encodes CASSLTRGGTEAFF. The genes are TRBV7-9 and TRBJ1-1; D possibly corresponds to TRBD1 (6 bases). The CDR3 is 14 residues long. CDR1 is SEHNR and CDR2 is FQNEAQ in the germline V gene (reference sequence). V lost 2 bases to trimming and J lost 5 bases, with 12 bases between them. Filled out from reference TRBV7-9 and TRBJ1-1, the complete variable domain reads DTGVSQNPRHKITKRGQNVTFRCDPISEHNRLYWYRQTLGQGPEFLTYFQNEAQLEKSRLLSDRFSAERPKGSFSTLEIQRTEQGDSAMYLCASSLTRGGTEAFFGQGTRLTVV.

CDR3 region: CAISDRLAGTGYEQYF. CDR3 nucleotides: TGTGCCATCAGTGACCGACTAGCGGGGACCGGCTACGAGCAGTACTTC. The rearrangement links TRBV10-3 to TRBJ2-7; 11 bases match TRBD2. The junction had 7 bases not matched to a gene; V was cut back by 3 bases and J by 3 bases. This CDR3 contains 16 residues. CDR1 ENHRY and CDR2 SYGVKD come from the germline V gene.

V gene TRBV28 combines with J gene TRBJ1-2; the match to TRBD1 covers 7 bases. This CDR3 has 14 amino acids. Germline CDR1 MDHEN, CDR2 SYDVKM. The V segment lost 3 bases and the J segment 4 bases; nucleotides outside the gene matches: 5. CDR3 residues: CASSFDRESYGYTF. CDR3 DNA: TGTGCCAGCAGTTTTGACAGGGAAAGCTATGGCTACACCTTC.

CDR3 sequence reads: CASSLSSGRNTEAFF. CDR3 nucleotides: TGTGCCAGCAGCTTAAGCTCGGGCAGAAACACTGAAGCTTTCTTT. The chain recombines TRBV7-6 with TRBJ1-1; D is unresolved. Trimming stripped 2 bases from V and 2 bases from J, with 12 bases between. Germline V gene sequence: CDR1 SGHVS, CDR2 FNYEAQ. This CDR3 spans 15 amino acids. Using reference TRBV7-6 and TRBJ1-1 for the parts outside the CDR3, the full variable domain is GAGVSQSPRYKVTKRGQDVALRCDPISGHVSLYWYRQALGQGPEFLTYFNYEAQQDKSGLPNDRFSAERPEGSISTLTIQRTEQRDSAMYRCASSLSSGRNTEAFFGQGTRLTVV.

V gene TRBV15 combines with J gene TRBJ2-7; D tentatively reads TRBD1 or TRBD2 (5 bases each). CDR3 length: 15 residues. Deletions cut 4 bases from V and 2 bases from J, with 15 bases between. CDR1 and CDR2 (germline): LNHNV, YYDKDF (reference sequence). This CDR3 is CATSTMLGETYEQYF. The CDR3 bases are TGTGCCACCAGCACCATGCTAGGGGAGACCTACGAGCAGTACTTC.

In DNA form, the CDR3 reads TGTGCCAGCAGCCGTCCGGGACAGGGAAACACCATATATTTT. It yields the protein CASSRPGQGNTIYF. The rearrangement links TRBV16 to TRBJ1-3, with 7 bases aligning to TRBD1. V shed 4 bases, J shed 4 bases, and the junction held 4 bases outside the gene matches. The CDR3 has 14 residues. Germline V lookup: CDR1 KGHSY, CDR2 FQNENV.

The J gene is TRBJ2-7, the V gene TRBV3-1 (or the pseudogene TRBV3-2); no clear D gene. This CDR3 region has 14 residues. V shed 1 base and J shed 3 bases, with 10 bases lying between them. Germline assignment: CDR1 LGHDT and CDR2 YNNKEL (reference sequence). CDR3 bases: TGTGCCAGCAGCCAAGTCGAGACGAACTACGAGCAGTACTTC. It specifies CASSQVETNYEQYF.

V is TRBV29-1 and J is TRBJ1-1; D unresolved. V was pared by 4 bases and J by 5 bases, with 11 bases between. The germline CDR1 and CDR2 sequences are SQVTM and ANQGSEA. The CDR3 runs 12 residues. Here the CDR3 reads CSVGFRRTEAFF. The CDR3 nucleotides read TGCAGCGTTGGTTTCAGGAGGACTGAAGCTTTCTTT.

The chain employs TRBV5-4 and TRBJ1-3; perhaps TRBD1 as D (5 bases). Trimming stripped 0 bases from V and 3 bases from J, with 16 bases between. Looked up from germline, CDR1 is SGHNT and CDR2 is YYREEE (reference sequence). The CDR3 runs 17 residues. The CDR3 reads CASSLDPSRGVGNTIYF. The DNA of the CDR3 is TGTGCCAGCAGCTTGGATCCGAGCCGGGGGGTTGGAAACACCATATATTTT.

V and J are TRBV4-1 and TRBJ2-7, with no clear D. With 1 base removed from V and 0 bases from J, the gap between germline ends came to 10 bases. This CDR3 has 15 amino acids. Germline CDR1 MGHRA, CDR2 YSYEKL. This CDR3 is CASSQAGGHSYEQYF. Here the CDR3 DNA reads TGCGCCAGCAGCCAAGCAGGCGGCCACTCCTACGAGCAGTACTTC.

The chain recombines TRBV28 with TRBJ1-1, with D perhaps matching TRBD1 (5 bases). Trimming removed 4 bases from V and 9 bases from J, with 21 bases in between. The CDR3 sequence is 15 residues long. Germline CDR1 reads MDHEN; CDR2 reads SYDVKM. This CDR3 reads CASSYRTPPNSKAFF. CDR3 bases: TGTGCCAGCAGTTACCGGACACCCCCTAATTCGAAAGCTTTCTTT.

The chain has TRBV2 and TRBJ1-2; 9 bases line up with TRBD1. The trim removed 6 bases at V and 6 bases at J, leaving 11 bases unmatched. CDR3 length: 15 residues. The germline CDR1 and CDR2 sequences are SNHLY and FYNNEI. The CDR3 DNA sequence: TGTGCCAGCAGAAAAGTCAGCCGGGACAGGGATGGCTACACCTTC. It encodes CASRKVSRDRDGYTF.

The gene calls are TRBV11-2 and TRBJ2-2; no firm D call. The CDR3 totals 19 residues. The V end lost 3 bases, the J end lost 0 bases, and 20 bases lay between the germline ends. Germline CDR1 reads SGHAT; CDR2 reads FQNNGV. CDR3 coding DNA: TGTGCCAGCAGCTTTATCTTTCGGTGGGAATTCTCGAACACCGGGGAGCTGTTTTTT. Translated: CASSFIFRWEFSNTGELFF.

The V gene is TRBV12-3 or TRBV12-4, the J gene TRBJ1-5; D uncertain. Trimming took 7 bases from V and 4 from J, leaving 11 bases between them. The CDR3 length is 13 residues. The CDR3 loop is CASTDGDNQPQHF. CDR3 nucleotide sequence: TGTGCCAGCACCGACGGGGATAATCAGCCCCAGCATTTT.

On this clone: The sample carries other DNA sequences with the same CDR3. The chain links TRBV5-8 to TRBJ1-4; D is perhaps TRBD1 (5 bases). Looked up from germline, CDR1 is SGHTS and CDR2 is YDEGEE. This CDR3 region has 13 residues. The V end lost 4 bases, the J end lost 4 bases, and 8 bases lay between the germline ends. The CDR3, as DNA: TGTGCCAGCAGCGGGGGACTTAATGAAAAACTGTTTTTT. It codes for CASSGGLNEKLFF.

CDR3 loop: CASSLTGRNGYTF. The CDR3 DNA reads as TGTGCCAGCAGCCTGACAGGGAGGAACGGCTACACCTTC. The chain couples TRBV12-3 or TRBV12-4 to TRBJ1-2; 7 bases fit TRBD1. This CDR3 has 13 amino acids. Trimming took 6 bases from V and 8 from J; bases not matched to a gene: 9.

The V gene is TRBV6-5, the J gene TRBJ2-1, with D unresolved. The CDR3 consists of 11 residues. V was cut by 4 bases and J by 4 bases, with 2 bases left in between. The germline V gene encodes CDR1 MNHEY and CDR2 SVGAGI. The DNA for the CDR3 is TGTGCCAGCAGTTTATACAATGAGCAGTTCTTC. It encodes CASSLYNEQFF.